This T cell receptor beta chain was retrieved from a study of Ad26.COV2.S vaccination and SARS-CoV-2 variants. Points from the study as a whole: It was reported that spike-specific CD8+ and CD4+ T cell responses were substantially broad after vaccination.

A word on this clone: The antigen remains undetermined.

The treatment is: around 19 received Ad26.COV2.S at low or high dose, single or two shots; five or six received placebo; per-sample allocation not given. The samples were gathered on day 63 after the first injection of vaccine or placebo. There are 11 residues in the CDR3. Germline lookup yields CDR1 ENHRY and CDR2 SYGVKD. The germline V and J ends were trimmed by 5 bases and 4 bases, with 3 bases remaining between them. Sequencing used immunoSEQ multiplex PCR; TCRdb keeps in-frame clones, though not all of them. This sample yields hundreds of thousands of clones, of which more than 75% are seen a single time; approximately 3.4% belongs to the top ten.

This receptor was taken from a person aged 18-65 years who received the Ad26.COV2.S COVID-19 vaccine or a placebo. The specimen was peripheral blood, collected in a trial of Ad26.COV2.S vaccine versus placebo. This chain connects TRBV10-3 to TRBJ2-1; D unclear. In DNA, the CDR3 is TGTGCCATCAGTTATTACAATGAGCAGTTCTTC. Translation gives CAISYYNEQFF.